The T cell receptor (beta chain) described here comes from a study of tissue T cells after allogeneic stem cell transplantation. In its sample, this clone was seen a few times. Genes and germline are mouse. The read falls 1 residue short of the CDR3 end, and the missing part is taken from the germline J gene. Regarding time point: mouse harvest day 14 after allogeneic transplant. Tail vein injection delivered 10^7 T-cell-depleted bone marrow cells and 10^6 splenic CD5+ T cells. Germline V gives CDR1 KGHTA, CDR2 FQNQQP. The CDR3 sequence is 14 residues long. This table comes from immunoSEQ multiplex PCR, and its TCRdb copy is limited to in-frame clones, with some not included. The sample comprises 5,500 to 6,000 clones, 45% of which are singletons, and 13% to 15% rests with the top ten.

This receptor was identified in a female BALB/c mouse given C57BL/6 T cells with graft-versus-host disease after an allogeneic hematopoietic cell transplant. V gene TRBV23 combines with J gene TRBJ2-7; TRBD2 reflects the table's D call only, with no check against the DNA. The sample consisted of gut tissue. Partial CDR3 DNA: TGCTCCAGCAGTCAATCTAGGGGGGCGCTTGAACAGTAC. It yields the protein CSSSQSRGALEQY. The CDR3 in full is CSSSQSRGALEQYF. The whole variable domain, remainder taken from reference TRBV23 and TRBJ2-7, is DAAVTQKPRYLIKMKGQEAEMKCIPEKGHTAVFWYQQKQSKELKFLIYFQNQQPLDQIDMVKERFSAVCPSSSLCSLGIRTCEAEDSALYLCSSSQSRGALEQYFGPGTRLTVL.